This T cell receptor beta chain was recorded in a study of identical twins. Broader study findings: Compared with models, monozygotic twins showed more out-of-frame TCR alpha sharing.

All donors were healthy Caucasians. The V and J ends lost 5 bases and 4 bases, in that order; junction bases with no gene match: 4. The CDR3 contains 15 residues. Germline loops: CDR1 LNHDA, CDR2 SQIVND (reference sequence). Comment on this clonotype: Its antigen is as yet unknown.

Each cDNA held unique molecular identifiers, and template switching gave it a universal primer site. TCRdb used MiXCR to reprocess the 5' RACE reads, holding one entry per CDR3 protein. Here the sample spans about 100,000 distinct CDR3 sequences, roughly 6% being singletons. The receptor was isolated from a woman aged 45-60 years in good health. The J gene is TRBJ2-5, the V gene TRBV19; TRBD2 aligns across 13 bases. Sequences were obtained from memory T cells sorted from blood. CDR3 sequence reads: CASSGLAGAGETQYF. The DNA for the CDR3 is TGTGCCAGTAGTGGACTAGCGGGAGCCGGAGAGACCCAGTACTTC.